These 27 T cell receptor beta chains share one sample of origin, sequenced in a study of blood T cell repertoires in COVID-19. Method: immunoSEQ multiplex PCR; TCRdb's copy keeps in-frame clones and lacks some. The table records around 220,000 clones, roughly 84% of them present only once. The source material was peripheral blood. The source is a woman aged 40 to 50 with active or convalescent COVID-19.

This sequence joins TRBV7-8 and TRBJ1-1; 7 nucleotides match TRBD1. Trimming removed 5 bases from V and 12 bases from J; junction bases left unmatched: 12. The germline CDR1 and CDR2 sequences are SGHVS and FQNEAQ. The CDR3 covers 13 residues. The CDR3 is CASSQTRGFGTFF. CDR3 DNA: TGTGCCAGCAGCCAGACCAGGGGGTTTGGAACTTTCTTT.

Turning to this clone: Other DNA sequences within the sample encode an identical CDR3. The chain combines TRBV6-4 with TRBJ1-1; no clear D. Trimming pared 4 bases from V and 0 bases from J, leaving 6 bases between. Germline assignment: CDR1 MRHNA and CDR2 SNTAGT. CDR3 length: 13 residues. CDR3 loop: CASSAQMNTEAFF. The DNA for the CDR3 is TGTGCCAGCAGTGCCCAAATGAACACTGAAGCTTTCTTT.

The CDR3 loop reads CASSLSGGFGNTIYF. CDR3 DNA: TGCGCCAGCAGCTTGTCAGGGGGCTTTGGAAACACCATATATTTT. The rearrangement links TRBV5-1 to TRBJ1-3; 8 nucleotides line up with TRBD1. Per germline, CDR1 SGHRS and CDR2 YFSETQ. After removal of 1 base from V and 3 bases from J, the junction contained 3 bases not matched to a gene. This CDR3 is built from 15 residues.

This clone was picked up a small number of times. This chain connects TRBV9 to TRBJ1-2, with a possible D match to TRBD1 (5 bases). Trimming removed 4 bases from V and 4 bases from J, with 14 bases in between. This CDR3 region has 14 residues. Germline loops: CDR1 SGDLS, CDR2 YYNGEE. The CDR3, as DNA: TGTGCCAGCAGCCCCACGGGGGACCCCTATGGCTACACCTTC. Its translation: CASSPTGDPYGYTF. Using reference TRBV9 and TRBJ1-2 for the parts outside the CDR3, the full variable domain is DSGVTQTPKHLITATGQRVTLRCSPRSGDLSVYWYQQSLDQGLQFLIQYYNGEERAKGNILERFSAQQFPDLHSELNLSSLELGDSALYFCASSPTGDPYGYTFGSGTRLTVV.

The chain is built from TRBV6-1 and TRBJ2-7, with a weak D call TRBD1 (5 bases). The CDR3 consists of 16 residues. Deletions cut 4 bases from V and 0 bases from J, with 16 bases between. Per germline, CDR1 MNHNS and CDR2 SASEGT. The CDR3 reads CASSALGQGSSYEQYF. The CDR3 nucleotides are TGTGCCAGCAGTGCACTCGGGCAGGGCAGCTCCTACGAGCAGTACTTC.

This chain connects TRBV7-9 to TRBJ1-2; TRBD1 aligns across 10 bases. After removal of 10 bases from V and 1 base from J, the junction contained 6 bases not matched to a gene. CDR1 is SEHNR and CDR2 is FQNEAQ in the germline V gene (reference sequence). This CDR3 has 14 residues. The CDR3 loop is CAILDRGVNYGYTF. The CDR3 DNA follows: TGTGCCATCCTGGACAGGGGGGTTAACTATGGCTACACCTTC.

The chain has TRBV19 and TRBJ1-5; unclear D gene. CDR3 length: 15 residues. CDR1 is LNHDA, CDR2 SQIVND, per germline (reference sequence). V was cut by 5 bases and J by 0 bases, with 11 bases left in between. CDR3 sequence: CASSGPRGSNQPQHF. The CDR3 DNA reads as TGTGCCAGTAGTGGCCCCCGGGGTAGCAATCAGCCCCAGCATTTT.

The V call is TRBV18, the J call TRBJ2-1, with D hard to call. CDR3 length: 14 amino acids. CDR1 KGHSH and CDR2 LQKENI come from the germline V gene. Trimming removed 5 bases from V and 5 bases from J, with 13 bases in between. The CDR3 here is CASSEPAANNEQFF. The CDR3 DNA reads as TGTGCCAGCTCAGAACCGGCGGCTAACAATGAGCAGTTCTTC.

In the case of this clone: Other nucleotide sequences from this sample produce the same CDR3. The CDR3 DNA reads as TGTGCCAGCAGCTTAGGCGGGGGAGGGACTGAAGCTTTCTTT. Translated: CASSLGGGGTEAFF. V and J are TRBV11-2 and TRBJ1-1, with a tentative D call TRBD1 (5 bases). Germline CDR1 reads SGHAT; CDR2 reads FQNNGV. The V end was cut by 1 base, the J end by 5 bases, with 11 bases between. This CDR3 contains 14 residues. Variable domain in full (rest from reference TRBV11-2 and TRBJ1-1): EAGVAQSPRYKIIEKRQSVAFWCNPISGHATLYWYQQILGQGPKLLIQFQNNGVVDDSQLPKDRFSAERLKGVDSTLKIQPAKLEDSAVYLCASSLGGGGTEAFFGQGTRLTVV.

The V gene is TRBV15, the J gene TRBJ2-5; 13 bases are a match to TRBD2. Germline V gene lookup returns CDR1 LNHNV and CDR2 YYDKDF (reference sequence). V gave up 6 bases and J gave up 5 bases; unmatched junction bases: 15. The length of the CDR3 is 18 residues. The CDR3, as DNA: TGTGCCACCAGTCCCGGACTAGCGGGGGCCTTTCTGGGGGAGACCCAGTACTTC. It translates to CATSPGLAGAFLGETQYF.

V and J are TRBV7-6 and TRBJ1-3; D gene ambiguous. This CDR3 has 15 amino acids. V was trimmed by 1 base and J by 4 bases, leaving 11 bases between them. CDR1 SGHVS and CDR2 FNYEAQ come from the germline V gene. The CDR3 DNA reads as TGTGCCAGCAGCTTAGAAGGGAGAAAGGGAAACACCATATATTTT. Translated: CASSLEGRKGNTIYF.

The genes are TRBV5-4 and TRBJ2-2, with 7 positions matching TRBD1. Germline V gives CDR1 SGHNT, CDR2 YYREEE (reference sequence). CDR3 length: 15 amino acids. Trimming cost V 0 bases and J 1 base; bases outside gene matches: 0. The CDR3 loop reads CASSLDRGNTGELFF. The CDR3 coding sequence is TGTGCCAGCAGCTTGGACAGGGGGAACACCGGGGAGCTGTTTTTT.

V and J are TRBV5-4 and TRBJ2-2, with 8 bases that match TRBD1. Germline V gene lookup returns CDR1 SGHNT and CDR2 YYREEE (reference sequence). There are 16 residues in the CDR3. V was clipped by 4 bases and J by 6 bases; unmatched bases: 11. CDR3 bases: TGTGCCAGCAGCAGCACAGGGGGAAGGTTTGCCGGGGAGCTGTTTTTT. Translated: CASSSTGGRFAGELFF.

This chain uses TRBV10-3 with TRBJ2-1; D remains unclear. The germline V gene encodes CDR1 ENHRY and CDR2 SYGVKD. The germline V and J ends were trimmed by 7 bases and 8 bases, with 9 bases remaining between them. There are 11 residues in the CDR3. The DNA for the CDR3 is TGTGCCATCATGGAGATAGATGAGCAGTTCTTC. Protein product: CAIMEIDEQFF.

V usage is TRBV11-3 and J usage is TRBJ1-1; possible D gene TRBD1, 5 bases. The CDR3 has 15 residues. Germline CDR1 reads SGHNT; CDR2 reads YENEEA. Trimming pared 5 bases from V and 4 bases from J, leaving 17 bases between. The CDR3 loop is CASSPDGAGSTEAFF. DNA for the CDR3: TGTGCCAGCAGCCCAGACGGGGCGGGAAGCACTGAAGCTTTCTTT.

V gene TRBV3-1 (or the pseudogene TRBV3-2) combines with J gene TRBJ1-1; D remains unclear. Germline CDR1 and CDR2: LGHDT and YNNKEL (reference sequence). V was clipped by 3 bases and J by 4 bases, with 9 bases between them. There are 13 residues in the CDR3. The CDR3 DNA reads as TGTGCCAGCAGCCACCTCGGGAGCACTGAAGCTTTCTTT. It specifies CASSHLGSTEAFF.

The sample holds many counts of this clone. The genes are TRBV7-9 and TRBJ2-2, with D perhaps TRBD1 (6 bases). Trimming removed 5 bases from V and 6 bases from J, with 13 bases in between. This CDR3 has 14 residues. Germline V gene lookup returns CDR1 SEHNR and CDR2 FQNEAQ (reference sequence). The CDR3 here is CASSPNRVPGELFF. For the CDR3, the DNA is TGTGCCAGCAGCCCAAACAGGGTCCCCGGGGAGCTGTTTTTT. The full variable domain, in which reference TRBV7-9 and TRBJ2-2 provide the parts outside the CDR3, is DTGVSQNPRHKITKRGQNVTFRCDPISEHNRLYWYRQTLGQGPEFLTYFQNEAQLEKSRLLSDRFSAERPKGSFSTLEIQRTEQGDSAMYLCASSPNRVPGELFFGEGSRLTVL.

Only one count was recorded for this clone. V and J are TRBV9 and TRBJ1-5; TRBD1 matches 7 bases. With 3 bases clipped from V and 1 base from J, the junction kept 4 bases outside the gene matches. This CDR3 contains 15 residues. Germline CDR1 and CDR2: SGDLS and YYNGEE. CDR3 protein: CASSGQGVSNQPQHF. In DNA form, the CDR3 reads TGTGCCAGCAGCGGACAGGGAGTGAGCAATCAGCCCCAGCATTTT.

The chain is built from TRBV9 and TRBJ2-3; 9 bases align to TRBD1. Losses at the gene ends were 0 bases for V and 14 bases for J; bases not matched to a gene: 10. The CDR3 covers 14 residues. Germline CDR1 and CDR2: SGDLS and YYNGEE. This CDR3 reads CASSVGPRDRVSYF. CDR3 nucleotide sequence: TGTGCCAGCAGCGTAGGTCCCCGGGACAGGGTTTCGTATTTT.

This chain uses TRBV19 with TRBJ1-5; 9 bases fit TRBD1. This CDR3 spans 16 amino acids. V trimming: 6 bases; J trimming: 6 bases; junction bases outside the gene matches: 12. Germline V gene sequence: CDR1 LNHDA, CDR2 SQIVND (reference sequence). DNA for the CDR3: TGTGCCAGTAGCCCTCCGGGGGGACAGGGTGGTCAGCCCCAGCATTTT. It encodes CASSPPGGQGGQPQHF.

The chain employs TRBV6-5 and TRBJ1-5; D is unclear. The length of the CDR3 is 15 residues. V was shortened by 7 bases and J by 0 bases, with 13 bases between the two germline ends. Germline V CDR1 and CDR2: MNHEY, SVGAGI. The DNA of the CDR3 is TGTGCCAGCATGTCGACGGGAGTTAGCAATCAGCCCCAGCATTTT. This codes for CASMSTGVSNQPQHF.

The chain combines TRBV2 with TRBJ1-1; possible D gene TRBD1, 5 bases. CDR1 is SNHLY, CDR2 FYNNEI, per germline. Deletions cut 5 bases from V and 1 base from J, with 8 bases between. This CDR3 spans 13 amino acids. As DNA, the CDR3 is TGTGCCAGCAGTTCCGGACAGAACACTGAAGCTTTCTTT. Its protein is CASSSGQNTEAFF.

In nucleotides, the CDR3 is TGTGCCAGCAGCTCGGGGGACAGCAATAATTCACCCCTCCACTTT. Protein product: CASSSGDSNNSPLHF. The genes are TRBV5-4 and TRBJ1-6; 7 nucleotides agree with TRBD1. CDR1 is SGHNT, CDR2 YYREEE, per germline (reference sequence). Losses at the gene ends were 3 bases for V and 5 bases for J; bases not matched to a gene: 5. The length of the CDR3 is 15 residues.

This clone was recorded once. The chain carries TRBV2 and TRBJ1-2, with a weak D call TRBD1 (6 bases). The ends were cut back, 4 bases at V and 8 bases at J, with 17 bases in the middle. In germline, CDR1 is SNHLY, CDR2 FYNNEI. This CDR3 has 14 amino acids. The CDR3 region is CASSVVRDNDGYTF. The CDR3 DNA reads TGTGCCAGCAGTGTAGTCCGGGACAACGACGGCTACACCTTC.

This clone was counted only a few times. The chain has TRBV6-1 and TRBJ2-7, with D perhaps matching TRBD1 (6 bases). CDR1 and CDR2 (germline): MNHNS, SASEGT. The CDR3 sequence is 15 residues long. Trimming pared 1 base from V and 5 bases from J, leaving 15 bases between. The CDR3 bases are TGTGCCAGCAGTGAAGGTACAGGGCAGGTAGACGAGCAGTACGTC. It is translated as CASSEGTGQVDEQYV.

The chain couples TRBV4-2 to TRBJ2-2; D possibly corresponds to TRBD2 (5 bases). The length of the CDR3 is 16 residues. Looked up from germline, CDR1 is LGHNA and CDR2 is YNFKEQ. Trimming left V 0 bases short and J 0 bases short, with 8 bases between. The CDR3 DNA reads TGTGCCAGCAGCCAAGAGGACTGGGCGAACACCGGGGAGCTGTTTTTT. Its protein product is CASSQEDWANTGELFF.

The J gene is TRBJ2-3, the V gene TRBV7-8; D may be TRBD1 (5 bases). Germline V CDR1 and CDR2: SGHVS, FQNEAQ. The CDR3 runs to 15 residues. Between the trimmed V and J ends, which lost 1 base and 8 bases, there was a span of 16 bases. CDR3 nucleotides: TGTGCCAGCAGCTTAGACGGCCGGTTTCAGGGTACGCAGTATTTT. Its translation is CASSLDGRFQGTQYF.